One sample yielded the 24 T cell receptor beta chains listed below, sequenced in a study of CD8 T cell repertoires and HIV-1 epitope variants. Antigens of these TCRs are unknown. Measured with immunoSEQ multiplex PCR; TCRdb has only the in-frame clones, and not every one. The sample lists several thousand clones; less than 70% were seen once. The sample consisted of cultured CD8+ T cells derived from PBMCs. The receptors originated from a male donor with HIV.

CDR3 residues: CASSPGTTGTDTQYF. CDR3 sequence (DNA): TGTGCCAGCTCACCGGGGACCACCGGCACAGATACGCAGTATTTT. This chain links TRBV18 with TRBJ2-3; the D gene could be TRBD1 or TRBD2 (5 bases each). The CDR3 is 15 residues long. V was trimmed by 3 bases and J by 1 base, leaving 11 bases between them. Germline V CDR1 and CDR2: KGHSH, LQKENI.

This clone was counted once. The J gene is TRBJ2-5, the V gene TRBV6-5; 9 nucleotides match TRBD1. Germline trimming cut 7 bases from V and 3 bases from J; bases unmatched to any gene: 9. CDR3 size: 15 residues. Germline CDR1 and CDR2: MNHEY and SVGAGI. This CDR3 is CASNPRTGAKETQYF. CDR3 DNA: TGTGCCAGCAACCCACGGACAGGGGCAAAAGAGACCCAGTACTTC.

CDR3: CASSTPGAGELFF. DNA for the CDR3: TGTGCCAGTAGTACCCCCGGGGCCGGGGAGCTGTTTTTT. The chain joins TRBV19 to TRBJ2-2; maybe TRBD2 (5 bases). The CDR3 is made up of 13 amino acids. Germline V gene sequence: CDR1 LNHDA, CDR2 SQIVND (reference sequence). V lost 4 bases, J lost 6 bases, and 9 bases lay in between.

This clone is labeled medium-sized (0.01 to 0.1%). At one of its ends the junction is not consistent with the germline gene, which may arise from a read error. The gene calls are TRBV12-5 and TRBJ1-1; D not resolved. Germline V CDR1 and CDR2: LGHNT, FRNRAP. The CDR3 runs 8 residues. The CDR3 DNA sequence: TGCGTCACGCGAGGCGCTTTCTTT. This encodes CVTRGAFF.

The chain carries TRBV15 and TRBJ2-7; 8 bases are a match to TRBD1. Germline assignment: CDR1 LNHNV and CDR2 YYDKDF (reference sequence). CDR3 size: 15 residues. V trimming: 5 bases; J trimming: 6 bases; junction bases outside the gene matches: 12. In DNA, the CDR3 is TGTGCCACCAGCGATGGGACAGGTGGCATTGGCGAGCAGTACTTC. This encodes CATSDGTGGIGEQYF.

The CDR3 DNA sequence: TGCGCCAGCAGCCCGGGGACAGATCCGAAACCTAGCACAGATACGCAGTATTTT. The encoded protein is CASSPGTDPKPSTDTQYF. V gene TRBV4-1 combines with J gene TRBJ2-3, with 7 bases identical to TRBD1. The CDR3 is 18 residues long. Germline V gene lookup returns CDR1 MGHRA and CDR2 YSYEKL. The V segment lost 4 bases and the J segment 0 bases; nucleotides outside the gene matches: 13.

The rearrangement uses TRBV11-3 and TRBJ2-1; D is unclear. CDR3 length: 13 residues. V lost 8 bases to trimming and J lost 3 bases, with 11 bases between them. Per germline, CDR1 SGHNT and CDR2 YENEEA. The CDR3 DNA sequence: TGTGCCAGCCAGACCAAGGGCTACAATGAGCAGTTCTTC. Its protein product is CASQTKGYNEQFF.

This rearrangement joins TRBV29-1 to TRBJ2-7; D gene uncertain. Trimming cost V 1 base and J 2 bases, with 12 bases left between them. Germline V CDR1 and CDR2: SQVTM, ANQGSEA. This CDR3 has 14 amino acids. The CDR3 bases are TGCAGCGTTGAAGTCCCAGGCCAGACCTACGAGCAGTACTTC. Protein: CSVEVPGQTYEQYF.

The J gene is TRBJ1-5, the V gene TRBV27; unclear D gene. Germline V CDR1 and CDR2: MNHEY, SMNVEV (reference sequence). The CDR3 runs to 14 residues. Between the trimmed V and J ends, which lost 3 bases and 5 bases, there was a span of 11 bases. The chain's CDR3 is CASSFGSEYQPQHF. In nucleotides, the CDR3 is TGTGCCAGCAGTTTCGGGTCGGAGTATCAGCCCCAGCATTTT.

In its sample, this clone was seen once. This rearrangement joins TRBV2 to TRBJ2-1; D might be TRBD2 (5 bases). The CDR3 has 13 amino acids. With 2 bases removed from V and 8 bases from J, the gap between germline ends came to 10 bases. Germline CDR1 SNHLY, CDR2 FYNNEI. In nucleotides, the CDR3 is TGTGCCAGCAGTGAACATGGGCGGGATGAGCAGTTCTTC. Protein product: CASSEHGRDEQFF.

The rearrangement links TRBV10-3 to TRBJ1-1; TRBD1 aligns across 7 bases. CDR1 is ENHRY and CDR2 is SYGVKD in the germline V gene. The CDR3 sequence is 15 residues long. J lost 2 bases, V lost 0 bases, and 3 bases had no gene match. CDR3 DNA: TGTGCCATCAGTGAGTCTGGGACAGCAAACACTGAAGCTTTCTTT. Amino acids: CAISESGTANTEAFF.

V is TRBV9 and J is TRBJ1-2, with D unresolved. Trimming took off 6 bases at V and 4 bases at J, with 13 bases between the two ends. Germline loops: CDR1 SGDLS, CDR2 YYNGEE. CDR3 size: 13 residues. The CDR3 spells CASTRSSIYGYTF. CDR3 sequence (DNA): TGTGCCAGCACCCGTAGTAGTATCTATGGCTACACCTTC.

Comments on this clone: The junction does not match germline at one end; this may be a read error. J is TRBJ2-5 and V is TRBV7-9; D is perhaps TRBD1 (6 bases). Germline V gene data show CDR1 as SEHNR and CDR2 as FQNEAQ (reference sequence). The CDR3 spans 16 residues. The CDR3 reads CASSLGYGQHQETQYF. CDR3 in DNA: TGTGCCAGCAGTTTAGGATACGGACAGCACCAAGAGACCCAGTACTTC. Drawing the rest from reference TRBV7-9 and TRBJ2-5, the complete variable domain is DTGVSQNPRHKITKRGQNVTFRCDPISEHNRLYWYRQTLGQGPEFLTYFQNEAQLEKSRLLSDRFSAERPKGSFSTLEIQRTEQGDSAMYLCASSLGYGQHQETQYFGPGTRLLVL.

This clone was detected only a few times. This chain joins TRBV14 and TRBJ2-7; D is perhaps TRBD2 (6 bases). Germline loops: CDR1 SGHDN, CDR2 FVKESK. This CDR3 is 14 amino acids long. V lost 6 bases, J lost 7 bases, and 19 bases lay in between. For the CDR3, the DNA is TGTGCCAGCAGTCCTACTAGCTCCCACCGGGAGCAGTACTTC. Its protein is CASSPTSSHREQYF.

The V call is TRBV7-2, the J call TRBJ2-7; D may be TRBD2 (5 bases). Germline CDR1 SGHTA, CDR2 FQGNSA. Deletions cut 5 bases from V and 2 bases from J, with 19 bases between. The CDR3 is 16 residues long. As DNA, the CDR3 is TGTGCCAGCAGCCCTTCGATCGGACTGGTAACCTACGAGCAGTACTTC. It specifies CASSPSIGLVTYEQYF.

This clone was seen more than once but under ten times. The J gene is TRBJ2-7, the V gene TRBV7-9; D could derive from TRBD1 or TRBD2 (5 bases each). Germline V gene lookup returns CDR1 SEHNR and CDR2 FQNEAQ (reference sequence). The V gene lost 8 bases and the J gene lost 0 bases, with 11 bases spanning the gap. CDR3 length: 13 residues. The DNA for the CDR3 is TGTGCCAGCGAGACTGGGACCTCCTACGAGCAGTACTTC. This translates into CASETGTSYEQYF.

The V gene is TRBV7-2, the J gene TRBJ2-7; D is perhaps TRBD1 or TRBD2 (5 bases each). The V gene's germline CDR1 is SGHTA and CDR2 FQGNSA. This CDR3 has 17 amino acids. The V and J ends lost 5 bases and 2 bases respectively, with 22 bases between them. CDR3: CASSLGDGAASTYEQYF. The CDR3 DNA follows: TGTGCCAGCAGCCTAGGGGATGGAGCGGCCTCTACCTACGAGCAGTACTTC.

In this sample, this clone turned up once. The chain links TRBV5-2 to TRBJ2-7; the listed D gene, TRBD2, was not tested against the DNA. TRBV5-2 is a listed pseudogene. The length of the CDR3 is 12 residues. The CDR3 coding sequence is TGTGCCAGCAGCCAAGCGGGGGGCGAGCAGTACTTC. Protein product: CASSQAGGEQYF.

This clone came up a few times. V usage is TRBV28 and J usage is TRBJ2-7; D gene unclear. Germline CDR1 reads MDHEN; CDR2 reads SYDVKM. Trimming took 7 bases from V and 5 from J, leaving 18 bases between them. The CDR3 has 14 residues. The CDR3 sequence is CASKIIESGHEQYF. The CDR3, as DNA: TGTGCCAGCAAAATCATCGAATCGGGCCACGAGCAGTACTTC. Full variable domain (outside the CDR3, taken from reference TRBV28 and TRBJ2-7): DVKVTQSSRYLVKRTGEKVFLECVQDMDHENMFWYRQDPGLGLRLIYFSYDVKMKEKGDIPEGYSVSREKKERFSLILESASTNQTSMYLCASKIIESGHEQYFGPGTRLTVT.

V usage is TRBV13 and J usage is TRBJ2-1; D not certain. The CDR3 covers 13 residues. Between the trimmed V and J ends, which lost 0 bases and 6 bases, there was a span of 6 bases. The germline V gene has CDR1 PRHDT and CDR2 FYEKMQ (reference sequence). For the CDR3, the DNA is TGTGCCAGCAGCTTAGGTGTAGCCAATGAGCAGTTCTTC. Its protein is CASSLGVANEQFF.

The chain has TRBV4-1 and TRBJ2-7, with unresolved D. The CDR3 is 12 residues long. Trimming removed 0 bases from V and 12 bases from J, with 12 bases in between. In germline, CDR1 is MGHRA, CDR2 YSYEKL. The CDR3 region has the DNA TGCGCCAGCAGCCAAGACGAGCGCCCTCGGTACTTC. It codes for CASSQDERPRYF.

V is TRBV19 and J is TRBJ2-7; 7 bases line up with TRBD1. The germline gives CDR1 LNHDA, CDR2 SQIVND (reference sequence). The CDR3 contains 15 residues. After removal of 5 bases from V and 2 bases from J, the junction contained 9 bases not matched to a gene. The CDR3 DNA sequence: TGTGCCAGTAGTTTTTCGACAGGGTGGGCCTACGAGCAGTACTTC. Translated, it gives CASSFSTGWAYEQYF.

This clone was detected a few times. This chain connects TRBV6-6 to TRBJ2-7; perhaps D is TRBD1 or TRBD2 (5 bases each). From germline, CDR1 is MNHNY and CDR2 SVGAGI (reference sequence). The CDR3 has 13 amino acids. The germline V and J ends were trimmed by 6 bases and 3 bases, with 12 bases remaining between them. CDR3 sequence: CASRPIGGYEQYF. The CDR3 DNA sequence: TGTGCCAGCAGACCTATTGGGGGCTACGAGCAGTACTTC.

The chain recombines TRBV28 with TRBJ2-5, with TRBD1 identical over 10 bases. Trimming cost V 1 base and J 3 bases; bases outside gene matches: 2. This CDR3 has 15 residues. The germline V gene has CDR1 MDHEN and CDR2 SYDVKM. CDR3 sequence: CASSLLGQGKETQYF. The DNA for the CDR3 is TGTGCCAGCAGTTTATTGGGACAGGGGAAAGAGACCCAGTACTTC.